Below, one T cell receptor (beta chain) is given with its context. No antigen is known for it. The data are from a study of CD8+ T cells in alopecia areata. Broader study findings: Lesional scalp exceeded normal scalp in clonality, especially in alopecia totalis/universalis. Scalp sequencing captures resident alphabeta T cells of normal skin too.

The CDR3 has 12 amino acids. Germline CDR1 and CDR2: MNHEY and SMNVEV (reference sequence). V was cut by 3 bases and J by 10 bases, with 11 bases left in between. Cell sorting was applied to PBMCs, and CD4+ and CD8+ T cells were collected. RNA, once extracted, was reverse transcribed into cDNA for use as the sequencing template. The protocol was immunoSEQ multiplex PCR, while the TCRdb copy is restricted to in-frame clones and leaves out a portion. The repertoire consists of 110,000 or so clones, with around two fifths occurring once and the leading ten covering 3% to 3.5%. Source material: CD4+ T cells sorted from blood. The J gene is TRBJ2-3, the V gene TRBV27; no definite D call. This sequence was found in a human donor with alopecia areata. CDR3 loop: CASSFATHPQYF. The CDR3 region has the DNA TGTGCCAGCAGTTTTGCAACGCACCCGCAGTATTTT.